Following are 15 T cell receptor beta chains from one sample sequenced in a study of early T cells in non-severe SARS-CoV-2 infection. Via MiXCR, TCRdb re-called the 5' RACE reads, giving one row per CDR3 protein. The sample carries tens of thousands of distinct CDR3 sequences, about 14% recorded once. The source material was whole blood. These receptors originate from an adult who was a healthcare worker with PCR-confirmed SARS-CoV-2 infection or an uninfected control (not recorded which).

This clonotype was observed many times. V and J are TRBV6-2 or TRBV6-3 and TRBJ1-5, with 9 bases identical to TRBD1. The CDR3 is 17 residues long. Germline CDR1 MNHEY, CDR2 SVGEGT. Germline trimming cut 0 bases from V and 5 bases from J; bases unmatched to any gene: 8. This chain's CDR3 is CASSYSKTGGIYQPQHF. For the CDR3, the DNA is TGTGCCAGCAGTTACTCGAAAACAGGGGGCATATATCAGCCCCAGCATTTT.

A few counts support this clonotype. The V call is TRBV7-9, the J call TRBJ1-1; tentatively, D is TRBD1 (6 bases). The V and J ends lost 1 base and 7 bases respectively, with 13 bases between them. The CDR3 is 14 amino acids. The germline V gene encodes CDR1 SEHNR and CDR2 FQNEAQ (reference sequence). This CDR3 is CASSLGQGQNEAFF. The DNA of the CDR3 is TGTGCCAGCAGCTTAGGTCAGGGACAAAATGAAGCTTTCTTT.

The chain combines TRBV12-5 with TRBJ2-3, with a tentative D call TRBD2 (6 bases). The CDR3 is made up of 13 amino acids. CDR1 and CDR2 from the germline V gene are LGHNT and FRNRAP. V lost 5 bases and J 4 bases, leaving 10 bases between the germline ends. The chain's CDR3 is CASGPSGADTQYF. The DNA for the CDR3 is TGTGCTAGTGGTCCGTCGGGGGCAGATACGCAGTATTTT.

The chain's CDR3 is CASNAPGNEQFF. The CDR3 nucleotides are TGTGCCAGCAACGCCCCTGGGAATGAGCAGTTCTTC. The chain links TRBV28 to TRBJ2-1; D call uncertain. CDR1 MDHEN and CDR2 SYDVKM come from the germline V gene. The ends were cut back, 7 bases at V and 7 bases at J, with 11 bases in the middle. This CDR3 is 12 amino acids long.

This clonotype was counted a few times. V gene TRBV6-6 combines with J gene TRBJ2-2, with 8 bases matching TRBD1. Trimming at V came to 5 bases and at J to 4 bases, leaving 3 bases not matched to a gene. The germline CDR1 and CDR2 sequences are MNHNY and SVGAGI (reference sequence). The CDR3 sequence is 14 residues long. CDR3 in amino acids: CASSVTGGTGELFF. The CDR3 nucleotides read TGTGCCAGCAGTGTCACAGGGGGCACCGGGGAGCTGTTTTTT.

This clonotype was seen a few times. The chain is built from TRBV29-1 and TRBJ1-2, with TRBD1 as a possible D gene (5 bases). The V end was cut by 6 bases, the J end by 3 bases, with 5 bases between. The CDR3 runs 10 residues. CDR1 and CDR2 (germline): SQVTM, ANQGSEA. CDR3 sequence reads: CSVQDYGYTF. In DNA form, the CDR3 reads TGCAGCGTACAGGACTATGGCTACACCTTC. Supplemented by reference TRBV29-1 and TRBJ1-2, the full variable domain reads SAVISQKPSRDICQRGTSLTIQCQVDSQVTMMFWYRQQPGQSLTLIATANQGSEATYESGFVIDKFPISRPNLTFSTLTVSNMSPEDSSIYLCSVQDYGYTFGSGTRLTVV.

The chain combines TRBV29-1 with TRBJ1-2, with 7 bases aligning to TRBD1. The germline gives CDR1 SQVTM, CDR2 ANQGSEA. The V gene end was trimmed by 7 bases and the J gene end by 9 bases; junction bases not matched to a gene: 8. The CDR3 runs 11 residues. The CDR3 sequence: CSADREASYTF. The CDR3, as DNA: TGCAGCGCTGACAGGGAGGCGAGCTACACCTTC. The full variable domain, with the rest looked up from reference TRBV29-1 and TRBJ1-2, is SAVISQKPSRDICQRGTSLTIQCQVDSQVTMMFWYRQQPGQSLTLIATANQGSEATYESGFVIDKFPISRPNLTFSTLTVSNMSPEDSSIYLCSADREASYTFGSGTRLTVV.

This clonotype was counted at least ten times. V is TRBV18 and J is TRBJ1-2; D unresolved. CDR1 is KGHSH and CDR2 is LQKENI in the germline V gene. V lost 2 bases and J 7 bases, leaving 8 bases between the germline ends. This CDR3 is 12 amino acids long. Here the CDR3 DNA reads TGTGCCAGCTCACCAGGGAGTGGTGGCTACACCTTC. Its translation is CASSPGSGGYTF. The complete variable domain, with remaining parts taken from reference TRBV18 and TRBJ1-2, reads NAGVMQNPRHLVRRRGQEARLRCSPMKGHSHVYWYRQLPEEGLKFMVYLQKENIIDESGMPKERFSAEFPKEGPSILRIQQVVRGDSAAYFCASSPGSGGYTFGSGTRLTVV.

This clonotype was observed many times. CDR3 sequence reads: CASSQLRGRNIQYF. The CDR3 DNA reads as TGTGCCAGCAGCCAACTTAGGGGGCGCAACATTCAGTACTTC. The V gene is TRBV28, the J gene TRBJ2-4; 7 nucleotides line up with TRBD1. The CDR3 contains 14 residues. Germline CDR1 is MDHEN and CDR2 is SYDVKM. With V trimmed by 6 bases and J by 7 bases, 9 bases remained unmatched.

This sequence joins TRBV7-6 and TRBJ1-1; TRBD1 matches 7 bases. The V segment lost 1 base and the J segment 4 bases; nucleotides outside the gene matches: 12. In germline, CDR1 is SGHVS, CDR2 FNYEAQ. This CDR3 has 17 amino acids. DNA of the CDR3: TGTGCCAGCAGCTTAGGTACGAGGGACAGTCGGGTCACTGAAGCTTTCTTT. Amino acids: CASSLGTRDSRVTEAFF.

The rearrangement links TRBV7-9 to TRBJ1-1, with 7 bases aligning to TRBD1. The V and J ends lost 0 bases and 0 bases, in that order; junction bases with no gene match: 7. The CDR3 has 17 residues. Germline V gene sequence: CDR1 SEHNR, CDR2 FQNEAQ (reference sequence). CDR3 loop: CASSLASGGTVNTEAFF. The CDR3 coding sequence is TGTGCCAGCAGCTTAGCAAGTGGCGGGACAGTGAACACTGAAGCTTTCTTT.

This clonotype was seen more than once but under ten times. The rearrangement joins TRBV5-1 to TRBJ2-1, with 12 bases fitting TRBD1. The CDR3 totals 17 residues. Germline trimming cut 4 bases from V and 8 bases from J; bases unmatched to any gene: 13. Germline V gene sequence: CDR1 SGHRS, CDR2 YFSETQ. The CDR3 DNA is TGCGCCAGCAGCATCACTCCGGGACAGGGGGCGCCGTATGAGCAGTTCTTC. Protein: CASSITPGQGAPYEQFF.

V usage is TRBV21-1 and J usage is TRBJ2-7; the table names TRBD1, a call not compared with the DNA. TRBV21-1 is described as a pseudogene. This CDR3 spans 17 amino acids. As DNA, the CDR3 is TGTGCCAGCAGCAAAGAAGGGGTAAGGGACAGGTCCTACGAGCAGTACTTC. This gives the protein CASSKEGVRDRSYEQYF.

The sample holds a few counts of this clonotype. The V call is TRBV18, the J call TRBJ1-5, with 10 bases fitting TRBD1. V dropped 6 bases and J dropped 5; count of bases not matched to a gene: 7. Germline V lookup: CDR1 KGHSH, CDR2 LQKENI. The CDR3 covers 15 residues. The CDR3 here is CASSHAGTGDQPQHF. The CDR3 coding sequence is TGTGCCAGCTCGCACGCCGGGACAGGGGATCAGCCCCAGCATTTT.

The sample holds a few counts of this clonotype. The chain combines TRBV6-2 or TRBV6-3 with TRBJ2-1; D is uncertain. V was cut by 4 bases and J by 6 bases, with 10 bases left in between. CDR3 length: 13 residues. Germline lookup yields CDR1 MNHEY and CDR2 SVGEGT. The CDR3 DNA follows: TGTGCCAGCAGTTCCACTGAGTCCAATGAGCAGTTCTTC. Protein sequence: CASSSTESNEQFF.